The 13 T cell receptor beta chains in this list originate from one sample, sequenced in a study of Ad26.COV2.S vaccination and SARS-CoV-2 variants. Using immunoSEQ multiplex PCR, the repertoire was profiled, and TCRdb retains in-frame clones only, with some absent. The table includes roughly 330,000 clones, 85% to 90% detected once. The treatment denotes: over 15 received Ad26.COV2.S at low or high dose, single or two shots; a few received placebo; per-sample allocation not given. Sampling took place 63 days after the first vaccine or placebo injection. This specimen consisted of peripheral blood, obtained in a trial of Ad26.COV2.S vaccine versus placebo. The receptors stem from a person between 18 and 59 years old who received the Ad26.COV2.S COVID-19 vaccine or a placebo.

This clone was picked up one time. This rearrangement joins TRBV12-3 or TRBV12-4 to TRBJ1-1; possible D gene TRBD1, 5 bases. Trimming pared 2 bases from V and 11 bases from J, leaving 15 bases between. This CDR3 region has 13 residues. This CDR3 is CASSLSRDEGAFF. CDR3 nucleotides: TGTGCCAGCAGTTTAAGCAGGGATGAAGGGGCTTTCTTT.

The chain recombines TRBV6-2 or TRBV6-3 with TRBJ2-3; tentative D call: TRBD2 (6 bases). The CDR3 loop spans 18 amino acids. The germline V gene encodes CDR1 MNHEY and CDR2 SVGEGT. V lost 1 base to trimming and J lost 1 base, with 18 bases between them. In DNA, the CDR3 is TGTGCCAGCAGTTACTATCTCCTCAGCGGGCGCCGCACAGATACGCAGTATTTT. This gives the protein CASSYYLLSGRRTDTQYF.

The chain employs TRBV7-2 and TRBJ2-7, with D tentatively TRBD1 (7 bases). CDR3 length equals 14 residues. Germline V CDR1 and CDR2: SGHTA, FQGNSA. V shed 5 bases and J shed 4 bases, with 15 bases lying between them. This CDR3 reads CASSKPQGGYEQYF. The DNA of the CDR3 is TGTGCCAGCAGCAAACCCCAGGGGGGTTACGAGCAGTACTTC.

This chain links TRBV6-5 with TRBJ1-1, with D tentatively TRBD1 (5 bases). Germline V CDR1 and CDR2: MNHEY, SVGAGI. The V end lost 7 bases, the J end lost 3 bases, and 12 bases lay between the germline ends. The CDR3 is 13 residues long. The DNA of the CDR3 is TGTGCCAGCAAGCCGGGACTCCACACTGAAGCTTTCTTT. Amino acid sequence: CASKPGLHTEAFF.

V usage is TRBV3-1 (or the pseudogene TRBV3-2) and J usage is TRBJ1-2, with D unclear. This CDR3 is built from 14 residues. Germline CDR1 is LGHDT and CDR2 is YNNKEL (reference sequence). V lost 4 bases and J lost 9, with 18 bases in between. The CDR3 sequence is CASSPLTPAHRYTF. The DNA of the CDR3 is TGTGCCAGCAGCCCTTTGACCCCTGCACATCGCTACACCTTC.

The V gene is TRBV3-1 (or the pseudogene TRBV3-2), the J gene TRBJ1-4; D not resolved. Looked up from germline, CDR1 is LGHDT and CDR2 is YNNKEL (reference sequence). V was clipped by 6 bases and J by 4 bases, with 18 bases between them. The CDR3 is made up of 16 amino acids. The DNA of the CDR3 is TGTGCCAGCAGGGAAACGGGCAAGAGAAATAATGAAAAACTGTTTTTT. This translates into CASRETGKRNNEKLFF.

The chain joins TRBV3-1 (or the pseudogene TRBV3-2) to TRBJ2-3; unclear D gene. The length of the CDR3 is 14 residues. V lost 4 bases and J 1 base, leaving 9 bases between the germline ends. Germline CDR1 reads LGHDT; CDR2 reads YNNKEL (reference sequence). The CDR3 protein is CASSPLGGTDTQYF. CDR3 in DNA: TGTGCCAGCAGCCCCCTTGGGGGCACAGATACGCAGTATTTT.

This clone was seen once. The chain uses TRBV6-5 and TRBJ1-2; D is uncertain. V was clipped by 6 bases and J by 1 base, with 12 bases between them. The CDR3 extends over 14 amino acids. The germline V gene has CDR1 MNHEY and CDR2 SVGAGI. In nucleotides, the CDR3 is TGTGCCAGCAGCGACCTAGAGGGTAACTATGGCTACACCTTC. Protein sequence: CASSDLEGNYGYTF.

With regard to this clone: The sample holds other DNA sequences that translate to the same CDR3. The CDR3 coding sequence is TGTGCCAGCTCACCGTTGGAGAACACTGAAGCTTTCTTT. The encoded protein is CASSPLENTEAFF. The chain recombines TRBV18 with TRBJ1-1; no definite D call. The CDR3 consists of 13 residues. Germline lookup yields CDR1 KGHSH and CDR2 LQKENI. V gave up 3 bases and J gave up 1 base, with 6 bases separating them.

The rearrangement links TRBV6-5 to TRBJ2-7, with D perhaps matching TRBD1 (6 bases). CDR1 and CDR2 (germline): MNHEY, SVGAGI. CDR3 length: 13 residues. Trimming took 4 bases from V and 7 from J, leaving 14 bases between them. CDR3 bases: TGTGCCAGCAGTTCCGGACAGAGTGGAGAGCAGTACTTC. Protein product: CASSSGQSGEQYF.

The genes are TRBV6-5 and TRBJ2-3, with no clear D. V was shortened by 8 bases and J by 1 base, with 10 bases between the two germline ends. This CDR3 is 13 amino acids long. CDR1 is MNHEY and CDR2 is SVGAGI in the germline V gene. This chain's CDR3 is CASLLGGTDTQYF. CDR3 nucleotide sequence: TGTGCCAGCCTCCTTGGGGGCACAGATACGCAGTATTTT.

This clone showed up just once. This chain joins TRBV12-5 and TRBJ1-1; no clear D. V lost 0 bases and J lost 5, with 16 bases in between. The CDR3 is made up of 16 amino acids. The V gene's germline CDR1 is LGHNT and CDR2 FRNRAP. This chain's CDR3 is CASGLVVRAAATEAFF. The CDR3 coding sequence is TGTGCTAGTGGTTTGGTAGTAAGGGCAGCTGCTACTGAAGCTTTCTTT.

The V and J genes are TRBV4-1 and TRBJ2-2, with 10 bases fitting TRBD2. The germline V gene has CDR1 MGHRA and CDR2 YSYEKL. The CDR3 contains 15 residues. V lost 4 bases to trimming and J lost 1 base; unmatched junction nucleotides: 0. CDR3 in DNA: TGCGCCAGCAGCCCTAGCGGGGGGAACACCGGGGAGCTGTTTTTT. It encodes CASSPSGGNTGELFF.